These 24 T cell receptor beta chains were all obtained from the same sample, sequenced in a study of blood T cell repertoires in COVID-19 (dated by TCRdb to between 2020 and 2021). Library construction relied on the immunoSEQ multiplex PCR assay. In TCRdb, the immuneACCESS table is reduced to in-frame sequences with V and J assigned. These tables do not hold every clone; where another copy was compared, an unresolved V gene accounts for under half, and the others remain unexplained. Present in this sample are under 300,000 clones, about 80% of which were seen just once. The leading ten clones occupy roughly 10% of the sample. Sequenced: peripheral blood. Every receptor here comes from a woman of 80 years or more with acute or convalescent COVID-19.

The J gene is TRBJ1-2, the V gene TRBV28, with 8 positions matching TRBD1. Germline loops: CDR1 MDHEN, CDR2 SYDVKM. The CDR3 has 13 amino acids. Trimming took 4 bases from V and 13 from J; bases not matched to a gene: 11. The CDR3 loop is CASSSRGPGTITF. The CDR3 nucleotides read TGTGCCAGCAGTTCCAGGGGGCCCGGTACTATCACCTTC.

This sequence joins TRBV6-5 and TRBJ2-1; D is possibly TRBD1 (5 bases). The CDR3 consists of 10 residues. From germline, CDR1 is MNHEY and CDR2 SVGAGI. Trimming removed 6 bases from V and 14 bases from J, with 11 bases in between. The CDR3 spells CASRQVTEFF. The CDR3 nucleotides are TGTGCCAGCAGACAGGTCACCGAGTTCTTC.

This chain joins TRBV6-6 and TRBJ2-7; a weak D match, TRBD2 (5 bases). This CDR3 contains 13 residues. Trimming took 3 bases from V and 5 from J, leaving 11 bases between them. Germline V gene sequence: CDR1 MNHNY, CDR2 SVGAGI (reference sequence). The CDR3: CASSYIGSHEQYF. DNA of the CDR3: TGTGCCAGCAGTTATATAGGGAGTCACGAGCAGTACTTC.

The chain uses TRBV3-1 (or the pseudogene TRBV3-2) and TRBJ1-1; a possible D gene is TRBD1 (6 bases). CDR3 length: 16 amino acids. The germline V gene encodes CDR1 LGHDT and CDR2 YNNKEL (reference sequence). V gave up 2 bases and J gave up 1 base, with 14 bases separating them. CDR3 amino acids: CASSQRGSSRNTEAFF. In DNA, the CDR3 is TGTGCCAGCAGCCAAAGGGGGTCATCGCGGAACACTGAAGCTTTCTTT.

This clone was seen at least ten times. The rearrangement links TRBV27 to TRBJ1-5; D may be TRBD1 (5 bases). Trimming removed 0 bases from V and 12 bases from J, with 12 bases in between. The CDR3 contains 13 residues. CDR1 and CDR2 from the germline V gene are MNHEY and SMNVEV (reference sequence). Written as DNA, the CDR3 is TGTGCCAGCAGTTTATCGGGGGGGAACCTCCAGCATTTT. This translates into CASSLSGGNLQHF.

The CDR3 region has the DNA TGTGCCACCAGCAGACCAGGACAGGGGGACACCATATATTTT. Translating it yields CATSRPGQGDTIYF. This chain joins TRBV15 and TRBJ1-3; TRBD1 aligns across 10 bases. With 2 bases clipped from V and 8 bases from J, the junction kept 3 bases outside the gene matches. This CDR3 region has 14 residues. Germline V lookup: CDR1 LNHNV, CDR2 YYDKDF (reference sequence).

The chain links TRBV5-4 to TRBJ1-1, with D perhaps matching TRBD1 (6 bases). Germline values: CDR1 SGHNT, CDR2 YYREEE (reference sequence). Trimming removed 3 bases at V and 4 bases at J, with 10 bases between. This CDR3 is built from 13 residues. The CDR3 DNA reads TGTGCCAGCAGCTCTGGACAGCCCACTGAAGCTTTCTTT. Residues: CASSSGQPTEAFF.

The chain uses TRBV11-1 and TRBJ1-1; D remains unclear. The germline V gene encodes CDR1 SGHAT and CDR2 FQDESV (reference sequence). Deletions cut 5 bases from V and 1 base from J, with 8 bases between. The CDR3 has 13 residues. This CDR3 is CASSTRQNTEAFF. CDR3 in DNA: TGTGCCAGCAGCACCAGACAGAACACTGAAGCTTTCTTT.

The chain joins TRBV6-4 to TRBJ2-1; D is perhaps TRBD2 (6 bases). The CDR3 spans 13 residues. The germline gives CDR1 MRHNA, CDR2 SNTAGT. Trimming took off 0 bases at V and 12 bases at J, with 12 bases between the two ends. In DNA, the CDR3 is TGTGCCAGCAGTGACTCGGAAGGCGGGGTGCAGTTCTTC. Protein: CASSDSEGGVQFF.

The chain combines TRBV5-1 with TRBJ2-7; D is undetermined. Germline CDR1 is SGHRS and CDR2 is YFSETQ. The length of the CDR3 is 14 residues. The V gene lost 3 bases and the J gene lost 1 base, with 11 bases spanning the gap. CDR3 in DNA: TGCGCCAGCAGCTCCGTTGCGGAATCCTACGAGCAGTACTTC. Protein: CASSSVAESYEQYF.

The chain has TRBV19 and TRBJ1-5, with TRBD1 identical over 11 bases. Germline CDR1 LNHDA, CDR2 SQIVND (reference sequence). The length of the CDR3 is 15 residues. V trimming: 5 bases; J trimming: 6 bases; junction bases outside the gene matches: 6. The CDR3 here is CASSPRDRGTQPQHF. In nucleotides, the CDR3 is TGTGCCAGTAGTCCCCGGGACAGGGGGACTCAGCCCCAGCATTTT.

The chain links TRBV7-2 to TRBJ1-2, with 8 bases fitting TRBD1. This CDR3 comprises 13 residues. Trimming at V came to 4 bases and at J to 7 bases, leaving 5 bases not matched to a gene. Germline V lookup: CDR1 SGHTA, CDR2 FQGNSA. The CDR3 protein is CASSSQGAGGYTF. In DNA form, the CDR3 reads TGTGCCAGCAGCTCGCAGGGGGCTGGTGGCTACACCTTC.

The J gene is TRBJ1-3, the V gene TRBV7-8, with TRBD1 matching 8 bases. The length of the CDR3 is 16 residues. V shed 1 base, J shed 3 bases, and the junction held 5 bases outside the gene matches. Germline values: CDR1 SGHVS, CDR2 FQNEAQ. DNA of the CDR3: TGTGCCAGCAGCTTAGGACAGGGGTTGGGTGGAAACACCATATATTTT. Translation: CASSLGQGLGGNTIYF.

About this clone: Other DNA sequences within the sample encode an identical CDR3. This rearrangement joins TRBV6-4 to TRBJ1-2, with D maybe TRBD1 (6 bases). V gave up 8 bases and J gave up 7 bases, with 14 bases separating them. The CDR3 is made up of 12 amino acids. Germline V gene data show CDR1 as MRHNA and CDR2 as SNTAGT. The CDR3 DNA reads as TGTGCCAGCTCGGCAGGGGAGGGTGGCTACACCTTC. Translating it yields CASSAGEGGYTF.

The rearrangement uses TRBV4-1 and TRBJ1-4; TRBD1 matches 11 bases. Germline assignment: CDR1 MGHRA and CDR2 YSYEKL. Trimming took 3 bases from V and 2 from J; bases not matched to a gene: 5. There are 17 residues in the CDR3. The CDR3 region has the DNA TGCGCCAGCAGCCAGGACAGGGGGCATCCGACTAATGAAAAACTGTTTTTT. It yields the protein CASSQDRGHPTNEKLFF.

This clone was found a few times. V usage is TRBV21-1 and J usage is TRBJ1-2. TRBV21-1 constitutes a pseudogene. CDR3 length: 13 amino acids. The CDR3 DNA is TGCTGCGCGCATGGAGGGGACGACTATGGCTACACCTTC. Translating it yields CCAHGGDDYGYTF.

In DNA form, the CDR3 reads TGTGCCAGCAGCACCCCCTCGACAGCAAGCTCCTACGAGCAGTACTTC. Translation: CASSTPSTASSYEQYF. The rearrangement joins TRBV5-8 to TRBJ2-7; D possibly corresponds to TRBD1 (5 bases). Germline assignment: CDR1 SGHTS and CDR2 YDEGEE. The CDR3 consists of 16 residues. V was trimmed by 4 bases and J by 0 bases, leaving 17 bases between them. The variable domain in full, completed from reference TRBV5-8 and TRBJ2-7, reads EAGVTQSPTHLIKTRGQQATLRCSPISGHTSVYWYQQALGLGLQFLLWYDEGEERNRGNFPPRFSGRQFPNYSSELNVNALELEDSALYLCASSTPSTASSYEQYFGPGTRLTVT.

J is TRBJ1-5 and V is TRBV6-5, with a possible D match to TRBD1 (5 bases). The CDR3 sequence is 15 residues long. Germline CDR1 reads MNHEY; CDR2 reads SVGAGI. The ends were cut back, 7 bases at V and 2 bases at J, with 15 bases in the middle. This chain's CDR3 is CASTREVGGNQPQHF. DNA of the CDR3: TGTGCCAGCACCAGGGAGGTGGGTGGCAATCAGCCCCAGCATTTT.

There are a few counts of this clone. The rearrangement joins TRBV6-6 to TRBJ2-7, with TRBD2 as a possible D gene (5 bases). There are 15 residues in the CDR3. Germline assignment: CDR1 MNHNY and CDR2 SVGAGI (reference sequence). V shed 1 base and J shed 7 bases, with 17 bases lying between them. CDR3 coding DNA: TGTGCCAGCAGTTACTATCTATCCGGGGTCGGTGAGCAGTACTTC. Amino acids: CASSYYLSGVGEQYF.

The chain uses TRBV7-8 and TRBJ1-6, with a tentative D call TRBD1 (5 bases). Germline assignment: CDR1 SGHVS and CDR2 FQNEAQ. V lost 2 bases to trimming and J lost 2 bases, with 13 bases between them. The CDR3 spans 17 residues. CDR3 DNA: TGTGCCAGCAGCTTAAGTAGCCAGGGCACCTATAATTCACCCCTCCACTTT. Protein sequence: CASSLSSQGTYNSPLHF.

CDR3 nucleotide sequence: TGTGCCAGCAGCCAACGGACAGGGTTAGAAGAAAAACTGTTTTTT. This codes for CASSQRTGLEEKLFF. The chain couples TRBV3-1 (or the pseudogene TRBV3-2) to TRBJ1-4, with 8 bases matching TRBD1. With V trimmed by 2 bases and J by 8 bases, 7 bases remained unmatched. This CDR3 has 15 residues. Germline lookup yields CDR1 LGHDT and CDR2 YNNKEL (reference sequence).

The chain uses TRBV10-3 and TRBJ2-7; 10 bases are shared with TRBD1. The CDR3 covers 15 residues. In germline, CDR1 is ENHRY, CDR2 SYGVKD. Trimming removed 0 bases from V and 2 bases from J; junction bases left unmatched: 1. The CDR3 loop reads CAISESGTGAYEQYF. The CDR3 DNA reads TGTGCCATCAGTGAGTCAGGGACAGGGGCCTACGAGCAGTACTTC.

This chain links TRBV6-5 with TRBJ2-7; 9 positions agree with TRBD1. The V gene's germline CDR1 is MNHEY and CDR2 SVGAGI. CDR3 length equals 14 residues. Trimming took 5 bases from V and 5 from J; bases not matched to a gene: 7. As DNA, the CDR3 is TGTGCCAGCAGTAGATGGGACAGGGACCACGAGCAGTACTTC. The encoded protein is CASSRWDRDHEQYF.

A remark on this clone: Other DNA sequences within the sample encode an identical CDR3. The chain combines TRBV30 with TRBJ1-1; D ambiguous. V was shortened by 0 bases and J by 1 base, with 6 bases between the two germline ends. CDR3 size: 13 residues. Looked up from germline, CDR1 is GTSNPN and CDR2 is SVGIG (reference sequence). CDR3 sequence reads: CAWSVNRNTEAFF. In nucleotides, the CDR3 is TGTGCCTGGAGTGTAAACAGGAACACTGAAGCTTTCTTT. The full variable domain, completed using reference TRBV30 and TRBJ1-1, is SQTIHQWPATLVQPVGSPLSLECTVEGTSNPNLYWYRQAAGRGLQLLFYSVGIGQISSEVPQNLSASRPQDRQFILSSKKLLLSDSGFYLCAWSVNRNTEAFFGQGTRLTVV.